The subject of this entry is one TCR beta chain. Other DNA sequences from this sample encode an identical CDR3 as well. The CDR3 runs 13 residues. Per germline, CDR1 MDHEN and CDR2 SYDVKM. The germline V and J ends were trimmed by 2 bases and 3 bases, with 7 bases remaining between them. This sample was included in a study of siplizumab effects on memory and regulatory T cells. Per sample, 10^5 or so TCR templates underwent assay. Produced via immunoSEQ multiplex PCR; TCRdb's table is partial and in-frame only. This table has approximately 97,000 clones, 80% to 95% appearing once. The rearrangement uses TRBV28 and TRBJ1-2; D is ambiguous. This sequence was found in a human donor in good health. The specimen was CD4+ T cells sorted from blood. The CDR3: CASSLGRDYGYTF. In nucleotides, the CDR3 is TGTGCCAGCAGTTTAGGTAGGGACTATGGCTACACCTTC.